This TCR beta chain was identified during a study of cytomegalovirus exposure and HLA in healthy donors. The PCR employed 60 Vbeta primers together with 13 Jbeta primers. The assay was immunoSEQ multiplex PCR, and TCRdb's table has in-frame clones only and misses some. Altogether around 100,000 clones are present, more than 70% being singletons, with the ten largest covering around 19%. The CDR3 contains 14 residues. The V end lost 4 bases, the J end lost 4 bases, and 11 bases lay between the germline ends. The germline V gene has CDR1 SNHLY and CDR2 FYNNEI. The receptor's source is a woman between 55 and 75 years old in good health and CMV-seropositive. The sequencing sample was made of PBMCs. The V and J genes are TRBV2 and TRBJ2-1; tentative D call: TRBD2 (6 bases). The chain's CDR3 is CASSVGRRYNEQFF. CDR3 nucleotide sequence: TGTGCCAGCAGTGTAGGGAGGCGGTACAATGAGCAGTTCTTC. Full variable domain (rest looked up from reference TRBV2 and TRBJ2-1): EPEVTQTPSHQVTQMGQEVILRCVPISNHLYFYWYRQILGQKVEFLVSFYNNEISEKSEIFDDQFSVERPDGSNFTLKIRSTKLEDSAMYFCASSVGRRYNEQFFGPGTRLTVL.